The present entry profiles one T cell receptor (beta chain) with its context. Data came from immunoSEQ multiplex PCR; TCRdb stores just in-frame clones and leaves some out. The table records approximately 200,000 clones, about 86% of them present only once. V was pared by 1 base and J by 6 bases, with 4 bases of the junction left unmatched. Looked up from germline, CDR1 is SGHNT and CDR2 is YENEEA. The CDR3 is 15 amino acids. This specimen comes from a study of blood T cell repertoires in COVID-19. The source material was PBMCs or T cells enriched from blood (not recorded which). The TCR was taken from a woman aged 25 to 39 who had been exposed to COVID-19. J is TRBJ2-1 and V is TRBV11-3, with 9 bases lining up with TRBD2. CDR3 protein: CASSLVAGGPNEQFF. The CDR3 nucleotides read TGTGCCAGCAGCTTAGTTGCGGGGGGGCCCAATGAGCAGTTCTTC. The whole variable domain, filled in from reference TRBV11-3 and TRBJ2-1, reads EAGVVQSPRYKIIEKKQPVAFWCNPISGHNTLYWYLQNLGQGPELLIRYENEEAVDDSQLPKDRFSAERLKGVDSTLKIQPAELGDSAVYLCASSLVAGGPNEQFFGPGTRLTVL.